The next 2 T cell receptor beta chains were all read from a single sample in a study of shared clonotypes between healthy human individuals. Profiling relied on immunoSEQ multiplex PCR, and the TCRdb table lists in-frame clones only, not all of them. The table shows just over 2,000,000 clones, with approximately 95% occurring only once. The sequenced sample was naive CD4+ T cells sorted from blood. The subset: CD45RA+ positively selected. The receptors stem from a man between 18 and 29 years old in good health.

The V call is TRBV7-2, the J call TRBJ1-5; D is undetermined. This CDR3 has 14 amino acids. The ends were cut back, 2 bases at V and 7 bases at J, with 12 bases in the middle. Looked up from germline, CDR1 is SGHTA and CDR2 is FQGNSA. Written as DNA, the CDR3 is TGTGCCAGCAGCTTAATGGGGTTCGGGCAGCCCCAGCATTTT. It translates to CASSLMGFGQPQHF.

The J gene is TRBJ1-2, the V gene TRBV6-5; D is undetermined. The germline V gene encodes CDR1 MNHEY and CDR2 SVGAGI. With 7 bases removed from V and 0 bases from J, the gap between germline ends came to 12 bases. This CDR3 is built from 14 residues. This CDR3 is CASKREEPNYGYTF. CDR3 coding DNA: TGTGCCAGCAAGAGAGAGGAACCTAACTATGGCTACACCTTC.